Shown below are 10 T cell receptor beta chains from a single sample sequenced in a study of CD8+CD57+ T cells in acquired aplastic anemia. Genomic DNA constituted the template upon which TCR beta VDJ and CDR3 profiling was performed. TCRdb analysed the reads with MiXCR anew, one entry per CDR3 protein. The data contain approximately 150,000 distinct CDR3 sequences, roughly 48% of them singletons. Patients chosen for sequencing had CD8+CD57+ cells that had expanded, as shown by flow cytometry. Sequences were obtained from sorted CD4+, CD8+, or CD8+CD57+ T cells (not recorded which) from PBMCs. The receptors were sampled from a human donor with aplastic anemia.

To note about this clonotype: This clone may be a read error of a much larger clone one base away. CDR3 DNA: TGTGCCAGCATTCCCGGGCGGACCGGGGAGCTGTTTTTT. Encoded protein: CASIPGRTGELFF. The rearrangement links TRBV12-3 or TRBV12-4 to TRBJ2-2; the D is unclear. This CDR3 is built from 13 residues. V lost 7 bases and J lost 5, with 11 bases in between.

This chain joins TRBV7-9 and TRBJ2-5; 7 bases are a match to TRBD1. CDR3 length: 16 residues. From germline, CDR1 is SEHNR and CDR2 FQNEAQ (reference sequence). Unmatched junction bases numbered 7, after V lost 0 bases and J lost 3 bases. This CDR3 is CASSLAGTENEETQYF. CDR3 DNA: TGTGCCAGCAGCTTAGCCGGGACAGAGAATGAAGAGACCCAGTACTTC.

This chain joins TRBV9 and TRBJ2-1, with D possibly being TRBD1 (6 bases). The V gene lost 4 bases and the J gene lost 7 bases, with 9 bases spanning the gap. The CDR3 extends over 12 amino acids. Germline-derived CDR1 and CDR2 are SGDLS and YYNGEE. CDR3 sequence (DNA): TGTGCCAGCAGCTTCACAGGGAATGAGCAGTTCTTC. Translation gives CASSFTGNEQFF.

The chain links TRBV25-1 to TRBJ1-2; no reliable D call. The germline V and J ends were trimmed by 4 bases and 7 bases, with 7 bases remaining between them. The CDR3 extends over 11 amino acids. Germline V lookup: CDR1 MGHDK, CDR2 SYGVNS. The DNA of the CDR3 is TGTGCCAGCAGTGTTGTGGGTGGCTACACCTTC. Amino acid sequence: CASSVVGGYTF.

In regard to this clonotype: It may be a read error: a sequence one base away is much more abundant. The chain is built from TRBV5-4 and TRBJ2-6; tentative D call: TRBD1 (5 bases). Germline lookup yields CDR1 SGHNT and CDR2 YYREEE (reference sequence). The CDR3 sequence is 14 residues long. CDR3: CASSLSAGAKVLTF. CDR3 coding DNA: TGTGCCAGCAGCTTAAGTGCTGGGGCCAAAGTCCTGACTTTC. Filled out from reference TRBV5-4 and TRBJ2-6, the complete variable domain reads ETGVTQSPTHLIKTRGQQVTLRCSSQSGHNTVSWYQQALGQGPQFIFQYYREEENGRGNFPPRFSGLQFPNYSSELNVNALELDDSALYLCASSLSAGAKVLTFGAGSRLTVL.

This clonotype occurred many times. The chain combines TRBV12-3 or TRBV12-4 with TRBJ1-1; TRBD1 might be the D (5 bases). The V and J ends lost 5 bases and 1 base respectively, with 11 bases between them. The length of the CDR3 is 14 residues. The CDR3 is CASSLTARNTEAFF. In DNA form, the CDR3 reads TGTGCCAGCAGTCTGACAGCAAGGAACACTGAAGCTTTCTTT.

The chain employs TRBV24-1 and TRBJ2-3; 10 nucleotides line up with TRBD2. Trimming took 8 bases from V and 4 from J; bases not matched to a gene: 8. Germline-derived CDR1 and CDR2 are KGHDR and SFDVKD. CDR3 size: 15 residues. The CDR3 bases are TGTGCCACCAATGTAGCGGGGGGCGGACCAGATACGCAGTATTTT. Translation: CATNVAGGGPDTQYF.

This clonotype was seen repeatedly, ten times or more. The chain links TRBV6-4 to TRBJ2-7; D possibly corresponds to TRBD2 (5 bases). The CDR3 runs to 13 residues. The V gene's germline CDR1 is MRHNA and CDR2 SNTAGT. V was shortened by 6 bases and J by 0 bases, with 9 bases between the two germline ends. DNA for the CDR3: TGTGCCAGCAGGAAGCGGAGCTCCTACGAGCAGTACTTC. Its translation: CASRKRSSYEQYF.

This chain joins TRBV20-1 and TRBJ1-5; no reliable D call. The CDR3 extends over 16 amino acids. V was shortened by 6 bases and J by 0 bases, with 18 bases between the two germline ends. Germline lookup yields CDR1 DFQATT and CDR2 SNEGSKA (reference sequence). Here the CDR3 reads CSAAGSSSDSNQPQHF. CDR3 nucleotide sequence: TGCAGTGCGGCGGGGTCCTCCTCGGATAGCAATCAGCCCCAGCATTTT.

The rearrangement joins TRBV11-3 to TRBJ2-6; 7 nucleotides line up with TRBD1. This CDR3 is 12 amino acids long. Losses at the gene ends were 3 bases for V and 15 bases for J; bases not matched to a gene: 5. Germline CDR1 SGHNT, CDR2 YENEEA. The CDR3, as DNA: TGTGCCAGCAGCTTGAGGGACAGTTCCCTGACTTTC. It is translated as CASSLRDSSLTF. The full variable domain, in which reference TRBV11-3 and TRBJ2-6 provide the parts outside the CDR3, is EAGVVQSPRYKIIEKKQPVAFWCNPISGHNTLYWYLQNLGQGPELLIRYENEEAVDDSQLPKDRFSAERLKGVDSTLKIQPAELGDSAVYLCASSLRDSSLTFGAGSRLTVL.